The clone carrying this T cell receptor (beta chain) has just one count. The source of the sample is a study of technical replicates of blood from a handful of donors. Assay used: immunoSEQ multiplex PCR; TCRdb lists only in-frame clones, some missing. The sample has about 83,000 clones; approximately 94% are singletons. The clonotype comes from a human donor in good health. The specimen sequenced was T cells isolated from PBMCs.

CDR3 coding DNA: TGTGCCAGCAGCATTGACACGAACACTGAAGCTTTCTTT. Translation: CASSIDTNTEAFF. V is TRBV5-4 and J is TRBJ1-1; D gene ambiguous. V shed 4 bases and J shed 1 base, with 8 bases lying between them. Germline-derived CDR1 and CDR2 are SGHNT and YYREEE (reference sequence). This CDR3 contains 13 residues.